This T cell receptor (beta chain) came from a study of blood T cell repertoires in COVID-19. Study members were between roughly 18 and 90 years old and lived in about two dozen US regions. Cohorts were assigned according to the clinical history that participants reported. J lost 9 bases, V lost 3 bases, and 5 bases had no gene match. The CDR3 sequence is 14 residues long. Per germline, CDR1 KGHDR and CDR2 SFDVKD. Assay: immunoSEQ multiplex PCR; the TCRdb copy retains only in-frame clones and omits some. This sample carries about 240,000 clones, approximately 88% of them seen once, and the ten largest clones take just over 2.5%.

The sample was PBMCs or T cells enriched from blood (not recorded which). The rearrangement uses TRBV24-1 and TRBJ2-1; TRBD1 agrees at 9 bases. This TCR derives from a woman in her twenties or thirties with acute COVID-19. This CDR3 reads CATSDGDRAGEQFF. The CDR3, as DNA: TGTGCCACCAGTGATGGGGACAGGGCCGGTGAGCAGTTCTTC.